A selection of T cell receptor beta chains follows, all from one sample in a study of T cell responses to AZD1222 COVID-19 vaccine. Data came from immunoSEQ multiplex PCR; TCRdb stores just in-frame clones and leaves some out. The sample consists of fewer than 200,000 clones, 88% of them appearing once. Sequenced material: peripheral blood, taken 28 days after the second AZD1222 dose. The receptor source for this set is an adult who received the AZD1222 COVID-19 vaccine. Each CDR3 is given with its conserved first and last residue. A D gene is named only where the DNA matches it firmly. Not every row has a clone size; where given, it reads once, few, many or a size class.

clone_size,d_call,v_call,j_call,cdr3_nt,cdr3_aa
.,.,TRBV3-1/TRBV3-2,TRBJ1-5,TGTGCCAGCAGCCAAGCAGGGCAGCCCCAGCATTTT,CASSQAGQPQHF
.,.,TRBV5-8,TRBJ1-6,TGTGCCAGCAGCTTGTTAATGGGGGGAGGATCACCCCTCCACTTT,CASSLLMGGGSPLHF
.,.,TRBV6-2/TRBV6-3,TRBJ1-1,TGTGCCAGCAGTTATCGTACGGCAGAACACACTGAAGCTTTCTTT,CASSYRTAEHTEAFF
once,.,TRBV5-1,TRBJ1-1,TGCGCCAGCAGCTTGGGGATAACAGCTTTGAACACTGAAGCTTTCTTT,CASSLGITALNTEAFF
once,TRBD1,TRBV30,TRBJ2-2,TGTGCCTGGAGTGTGGGGGACAGACTCACCGGGGAGCTGTTTTTT,CAWSVGDRLTGELFF
.,TRBD1,TRBV5-6,TRBJ2-4,TGTGCCAGCAGCTTGGGTCGGGACAGAAGTCCCAAAAACATTCAGTACTTC,CASSLGRDRSPKNIQYF
many,.,TRBV25-1,TRBJ1-3,TGTGCCAGCAGTGATTACGGACAAGCAACTGGAAACACCATATATTTT,CASSDYGQATGNTIYF
.,.,TRBV30,TRBJ1-4,TGTGCCTGGAGTGTAGGGGCGGGGGGTACTAATGAAAAACTGTTTTTT,CAWSVGAGGTNEKLFF
.,.,TRBV3-1/TRBV3-2,TRBJ1-1,TGTGCCAGCAGCCAATACGGGACTGAAGCTTTCTTT,CASSQYGTEAFF
once,.,TRBV2,TRBJ1-1,TGTGCCAGCATTGACAGGACCGAAGCTTTCTTT,CASIDRTEAFF
once,TRBD1,TRBV3-1/TRBV3-2,TRBJ1-2,TGTGCCAGCAGCCAAAGGGGGCGCAGTGGCTACACCTTC,CASSQRGRSGYTF
.,.,TRBV5-1,TRBJ2-5,TGCGCCAGCAGCACGGATAATCCGTACCAAGAGACCCAGTACTTC,CASSTDNPYQETQYF
.,.,TRBV10-1,TRBJ1-2,TGCGCCAGCAGTGAGGGGACGGAATATGGCTACACCTTC,CASSEGTEYGYTF
.,TRBD1,TRBV5-4,TRBJ1-2,TGTGCCAGCAGCATCGGGACAGACCGCTATGGCTACACCTTC,CASSIGTDRYGYTF
.,.,TRBV6-5,TRBJ2-1,TGTGCCAGCAGCCATCGACAGCGCCGGGGCGATGAGCAGTTCTTC,CASSHRQRRGDEQFF
.,.,TRBV4-1,TRBJ2-5,TGCGCCAGCAGCCAAGTGGGGGGCGTACAAGAGACCCAGTACTTC,CASSQVGGVQETQYF
.,.,TRBV27,TRBJ1-3,TGTGCCAGCAGTTCGGCAGGGACTGGAAACACCATATATTTT,CASSSAGTGNTIYF
.,TRBD2,TRBV5-6,TRBJ2-3,TGTGCCAGCACGCCCCTAGGGGGGACTAGCGGGGCGGGTGATACGCAGTATTTT,CASTPLGGTSGAGDTQYF
.,TRBD1,TRBV5-1,TRBJ1-1,TGCGCCAGTCAAACAACAGGGGGGGACACTGAAGCTTTCTTT,CASQTTGGDTEAFF
.,.,TRBV20-1,TRBJ1-1,TGCAGTGCTAAATCGGGGCCTGAAGCTTTCTTT,CSAKSGPEAFF
.,.,TRBV11-2,TRBJ2-1,TGTGCCAGCAGCTTTAGAGGGGGGGCGAATGAGCAGTTCTTC,CASSFRGGANEQFF
.,TRBD1,TRBV20-1,TRBJ1-1,TGCAGTGCTAGTCACAGGGGACCCAACACTGAAGCTTTCTTT,CSASHRGPNTEAFF
.,.,TRBV11-3,TRBJ1-1,TGTGCCAGCAGCCCCAGACCCCGGAGCCCCTTGAACACTGAAGCTTTCTTT,CASSPRPRSPLNTEAFF
once,TRBD2,TRBV9,TRBJ2-3,TGTGCCAGCAGCGTAGCTGGATTAGCGGGGGATAGCACAGATACGCAGTATTTT,CASSVAGLAGDSTDTQYF
.,.,TRBV2,TRBJ1-5,TGTGCCAGCAGGGGCCCTGTCGGGGCTGGGCAGCCCCAGCATTTT,CASRGPVGAGQPQHF
.,.,TRBV30,TRBJ1-2,TGTGCCTGGAGTGACCTTAGCAAGGGCTACACCTTC,CAWSDLSKGYTF
.,.,TRBV11-2,TRBJ1-4,TGTGCCAGCAGTCCCGCTTTAACTAATGAAAAACTGTTTTTT,CASSPALTNEKLFF
once,TRBD1,TRBV10-2,TRBJ1-2,TGCGCCAGCAGTGACCGGGACAGGGCAAGGCTGAATGGCTACACCTTC,CASSDRDRARLNGYTF
many,.,TRBV2,TRBJ1-5,TGTGCCAGCAGAGAGCCATATAGCAATCAGCCCCAGCATTTT,CASREPYSNQPQHF
.,.,TRBV15,TRBJ1-1,TGTGCCACCAGCAGAGTTGGCGCAGGGGACACTGAAGCTTTCTTT,CATSRVGAGDTEAFF
few,.,TRBV2,TRBJ1-6,TGTGCCAGCAAGGAGGGCCCTAATTCACCCCTCCACTTT,CASKEGPNSPLHF